This T cell receptor (beta chain) stems from a study of blood T cell repertoires in COVID-19. The data were produced by immunoSEQ multiplex PCR, yet TCRdb's version contains in-frame clones alone and is incomplete. The sample contains approximately 190,000 clones, 85% to 90% of which appear only once. There are 16 residues in the CDR3. With 4 bases removed from V and 3 bases from J, the gap between germline ends came to 16 bases. Germline-derived CDR1 and CDR2 are LGHNA and YNFKEQ. This TCR was sampled from a man of 80 years or more with acute or convalescent COVID-19. The sequencing sample was made of peripheral blood. V and J are TRBV4-2 and TRBJ1-3, with D perhaps TRBD1 (6 bases). The CDR3: CASSPRLGTFGNTIYF. In DNA, the CDR3 is TGTGCCAGCAGCCCCCGTTTAGGGACATTTGGAAACACCATATATTTT.